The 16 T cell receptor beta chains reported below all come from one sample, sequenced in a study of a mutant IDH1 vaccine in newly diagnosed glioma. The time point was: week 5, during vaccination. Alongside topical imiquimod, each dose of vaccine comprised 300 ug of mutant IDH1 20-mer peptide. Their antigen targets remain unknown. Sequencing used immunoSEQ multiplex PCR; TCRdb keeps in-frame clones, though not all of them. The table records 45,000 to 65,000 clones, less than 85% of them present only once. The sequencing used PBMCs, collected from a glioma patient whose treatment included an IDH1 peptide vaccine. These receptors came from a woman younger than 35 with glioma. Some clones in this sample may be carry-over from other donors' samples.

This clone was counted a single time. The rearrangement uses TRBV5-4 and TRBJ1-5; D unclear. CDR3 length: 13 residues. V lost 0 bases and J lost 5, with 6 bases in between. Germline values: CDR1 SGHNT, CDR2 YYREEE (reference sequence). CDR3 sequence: CASSLGGDQPQHF. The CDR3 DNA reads TGTGCCAGCAGCTTGGGTGGGGATCAGCCCCAGCATTTT.

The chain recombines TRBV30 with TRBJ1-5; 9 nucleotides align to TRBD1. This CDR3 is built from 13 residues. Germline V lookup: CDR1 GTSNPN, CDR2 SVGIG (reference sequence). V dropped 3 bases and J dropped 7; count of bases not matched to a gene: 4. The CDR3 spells CAWSGQGRQPQHF. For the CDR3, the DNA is TGTGCCTGGAGCGGACAGGGGCGACAGCCCCAGCATTTT.

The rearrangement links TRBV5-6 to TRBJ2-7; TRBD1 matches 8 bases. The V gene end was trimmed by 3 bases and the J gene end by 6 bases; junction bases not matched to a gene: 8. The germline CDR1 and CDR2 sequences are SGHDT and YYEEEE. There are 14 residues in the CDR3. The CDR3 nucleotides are TGTGCCAGCAGCTCGACAGGGGTAGAGGCCGAGCAGTACTTC. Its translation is CASSSTGVEAEQYF.

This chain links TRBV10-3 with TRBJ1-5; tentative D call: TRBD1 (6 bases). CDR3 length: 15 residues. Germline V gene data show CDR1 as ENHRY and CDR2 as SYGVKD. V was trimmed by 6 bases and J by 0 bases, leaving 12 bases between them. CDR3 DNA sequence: TGTGCCATCAGCGACGGGGGCAGTAGCAATCAGCCCCAGCATTTT. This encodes CAISDGGSSNQPQHF.

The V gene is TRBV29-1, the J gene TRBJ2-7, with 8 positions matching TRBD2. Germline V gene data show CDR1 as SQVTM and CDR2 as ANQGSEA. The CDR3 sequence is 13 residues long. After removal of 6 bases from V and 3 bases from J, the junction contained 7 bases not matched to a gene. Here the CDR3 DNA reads TGCAGCGTGGCACTCGGGGGGGGCTACGAGCAGTACTTC. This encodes CSVALGGGYEQYF.

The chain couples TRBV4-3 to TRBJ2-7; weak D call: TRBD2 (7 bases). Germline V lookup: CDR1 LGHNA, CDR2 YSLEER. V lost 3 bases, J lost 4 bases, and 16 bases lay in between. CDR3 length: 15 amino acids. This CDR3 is CASSHHGGGGYEQYF. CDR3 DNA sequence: TGCGCCAGCAGCCACCATGGAGGGGGGGGTTACGAGCAGTACTTC.

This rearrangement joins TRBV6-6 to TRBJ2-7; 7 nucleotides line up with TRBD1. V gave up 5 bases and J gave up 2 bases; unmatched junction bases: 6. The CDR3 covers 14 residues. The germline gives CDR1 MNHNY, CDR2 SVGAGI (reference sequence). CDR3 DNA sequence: TGTGCCAGCAGTCCGGGACAGCCAGCCTACGAGCAGTACTTC. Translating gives CASSPGQPAYEQYF.

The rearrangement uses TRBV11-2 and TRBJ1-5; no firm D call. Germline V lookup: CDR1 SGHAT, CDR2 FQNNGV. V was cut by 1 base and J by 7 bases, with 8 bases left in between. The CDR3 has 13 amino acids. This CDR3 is CASSLGAEQPQHF. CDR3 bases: TGTGCCAGCAGCTTAGGGGCGGAACAGCCCCAGCATTTT.

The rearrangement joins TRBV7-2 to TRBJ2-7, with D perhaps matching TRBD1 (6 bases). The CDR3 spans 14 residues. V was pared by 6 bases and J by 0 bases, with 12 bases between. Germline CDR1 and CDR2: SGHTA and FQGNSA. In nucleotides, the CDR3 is TGTGCCAGCAGGCCTCAGGGGTTCTCCTACGAGCAGTACTTC. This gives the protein CASRPQGFSYEQYF.

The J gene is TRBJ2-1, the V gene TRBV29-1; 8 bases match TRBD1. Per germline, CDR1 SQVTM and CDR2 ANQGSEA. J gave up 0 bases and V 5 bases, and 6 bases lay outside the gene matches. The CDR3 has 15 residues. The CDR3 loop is CSVLGQASSYNEQFF. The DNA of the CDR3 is TGCAGCGTTCTGGGACAGGCCAGCTCCTACAATGAGCAGTTCTTC.

CDR3 protein: CASSALTGVDGELFF. CDR3 sequence (DNA): TGTGCCAGCAGCGCGTTGACAGGGGTGGACGGGGAGCTGTTTTTT. This sequence joins TRBV9 and TRBJ2-2; TRBD1 aligns across 8 bases. In germline, CDR1 is SGDLS, CDR2 YYNGEE. V gave up 3 bases and J gave up 7 bases; unmatched junction bases: 8. CDR3 length: 15 residues.

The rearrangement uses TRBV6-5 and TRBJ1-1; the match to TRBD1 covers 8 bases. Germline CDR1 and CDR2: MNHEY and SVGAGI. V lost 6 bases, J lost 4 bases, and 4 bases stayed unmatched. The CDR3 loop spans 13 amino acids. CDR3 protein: CASRQGAATEAFF. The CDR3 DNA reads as TGTGCCAGCAGGCAGGGGGCGGCCACTGAAGCTTTCTTT.

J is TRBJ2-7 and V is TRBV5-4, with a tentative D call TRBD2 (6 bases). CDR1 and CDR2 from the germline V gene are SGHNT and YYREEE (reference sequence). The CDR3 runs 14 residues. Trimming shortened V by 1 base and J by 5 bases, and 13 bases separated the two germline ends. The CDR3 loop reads CASSLNGGIDEQYF. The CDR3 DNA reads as TGTGCCAGCAGCTTGAATGGAGGGATAGACGAGCAGTACTTC.

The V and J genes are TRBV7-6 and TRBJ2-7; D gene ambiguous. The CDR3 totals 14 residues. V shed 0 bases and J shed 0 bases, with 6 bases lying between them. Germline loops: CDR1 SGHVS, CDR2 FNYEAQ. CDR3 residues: CASSLAHSSYEQYF. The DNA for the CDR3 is TGTGCCAGCAGCTTAGCGCACAGCTCCTACGAGCAGTACTTC.

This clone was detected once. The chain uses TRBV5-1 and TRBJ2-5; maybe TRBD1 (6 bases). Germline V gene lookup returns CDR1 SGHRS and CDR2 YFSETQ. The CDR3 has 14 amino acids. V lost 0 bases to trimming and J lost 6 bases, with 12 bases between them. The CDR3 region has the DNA TGCGCCAGCAGCTTGGTGGACAGCCCGAAGACCCAGTACTTC. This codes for CASSLVDSPKTQYF.

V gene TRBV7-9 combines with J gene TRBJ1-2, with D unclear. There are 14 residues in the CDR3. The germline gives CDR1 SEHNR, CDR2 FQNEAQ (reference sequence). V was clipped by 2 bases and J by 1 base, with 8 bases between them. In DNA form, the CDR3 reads TGTGCCAGCAGCTTATCCGCCGATAACTATGGCTACACCTTC. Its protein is CASSLSADNYGYTF.